This T cell receptor beta chain was captured by sequencing in a study of shared clonotypes between healthy human individuals. Study findings and constraints: Clonotype sharing across several donors was observed for about 5.5% of naive CD4 clonotypes. Clonotypes not shared had lower generation probabilities than those common to all four donors.

Genomic DNA per cell subset filled all wells of several immunoSEQ plates. Data came from immunoSEQ multiplex PCR; TCRdb stores just in-frame clones and leaves some out. This table holds about 2.4 million clones, 93% found once. The V and J ends lost 1 base and 2 bases respectively, with 9 bases between them. CDR1 is SGHTA and CDR2 is FQGNSA in the germline V gene. CDR3 length: 14 residues. In the case of this clone: As yet, its antigen is unknown.

This TCR was sampled from a man aged 18 to 35 in good health. Some clones in this sample may be carry-over from other donors' samples. This chain connects TRBV7-2 to TRBJ2-7; D not certain. The sample taken for sequencing was naive CD4+ T cells from PBMCs. Subset specified: CD45RA+ positively selected. CDR3 loop: CASSLGAGPYEQYF. The CDR3 DNA follows: TGTGCCAGCAGCTTAGGAGCAGGCCCCTACGAGCAGTACTTC.